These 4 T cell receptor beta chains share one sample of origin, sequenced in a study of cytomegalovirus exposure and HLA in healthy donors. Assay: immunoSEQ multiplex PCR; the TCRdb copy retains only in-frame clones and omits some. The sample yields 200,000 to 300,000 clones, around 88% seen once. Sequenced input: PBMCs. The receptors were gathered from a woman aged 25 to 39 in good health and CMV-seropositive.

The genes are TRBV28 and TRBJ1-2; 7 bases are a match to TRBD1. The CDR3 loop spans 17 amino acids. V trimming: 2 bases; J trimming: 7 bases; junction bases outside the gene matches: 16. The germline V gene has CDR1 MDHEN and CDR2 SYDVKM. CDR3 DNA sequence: TGTGCCAGCAGTTTACGGGACCCGGGACAGTGGGTGGGTGGCTACACCTTC. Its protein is CASSLRDPGQWVGGYTF.

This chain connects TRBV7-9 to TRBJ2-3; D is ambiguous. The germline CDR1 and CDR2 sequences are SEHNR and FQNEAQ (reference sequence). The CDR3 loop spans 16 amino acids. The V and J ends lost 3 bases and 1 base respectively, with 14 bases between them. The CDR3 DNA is TGTGCCAGCAGCTTTCGTCAGGTCTTTGGCACAGATACGCAGTATTTT. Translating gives CASSFRQVFGTDTQYF. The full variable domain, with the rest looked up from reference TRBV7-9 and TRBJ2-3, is DTGVSQNPRHKITKRGQNVTFRCDPISEHNRLYWYRQTLGQGPEFLTYFQNEAQLEKSRLLSDRFSAERPKGSFSTLEIQRTEQGDSAMYLCASSFRQVFGTDTQYFGPGTRLTVL.

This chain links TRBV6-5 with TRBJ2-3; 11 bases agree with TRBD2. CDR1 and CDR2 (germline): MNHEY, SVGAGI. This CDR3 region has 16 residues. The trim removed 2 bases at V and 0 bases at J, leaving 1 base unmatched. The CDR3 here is CASSYRTSGSTDTQYF. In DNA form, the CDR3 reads TGTGCCAGCAGTTACCGGACTAGCGGGAGCACAGATACGCAGTATTTT.

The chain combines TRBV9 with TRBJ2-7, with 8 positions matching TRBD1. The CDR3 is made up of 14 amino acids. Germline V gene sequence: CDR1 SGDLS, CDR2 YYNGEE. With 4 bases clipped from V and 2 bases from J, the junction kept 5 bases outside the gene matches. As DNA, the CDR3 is TGTGCCAGCAGCCTAGGCAGGGGGCCCTACGAGCAGTACTTC. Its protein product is CASSLGRGPYEQYF.